This T cell receptor beta chain was sequenced in a study of cytomegalovirus exposure and HLA in healthy donors. The PCR made use of 60 Vbeta and 13 Jbeta primers. Assay used: immunoSEQ multiplex PCR; TCRdb lists only in-frame clones, some missing. In the table there are more than 150,000 clones, 75% to 85% of which are singletons. A word on this clone: Its antigen is undetermined.

The V end lost 1 base, the J end lost 10 bases, and 11 bases lay between the germline ends. This CDR3 has 14 amino acids. The germline gives CDR1 MGHRA, CDR2 YSYEKL. Study results and caveats: Per published accounts, TCR beta sequences correctly predicted the HLA-A and HLA-B alleles of most subjects. Analyzed later, association rates of TCRs varied across HLA loci, with DRB1 most and HLA-C fewest.

This clonotype was sampled from a man in his late teens or twenties in good health and CMV-seronegative. Sequences were obtained from PBMCs. This rearrangement joins TRBV4-1 to TRBJ1-6, with D hard to call. CDR3 in amino acids: CASSQGREESPLHF. CDR3 nucleotides: TGCGCCAGCAGCCAAGGAAGGGAGGAGTCACCCCTCCACTTT.